The TCR beta chain described here comes from a study of sequential checkpoint blockade in melanoma. The table came from immunoSEQ multiplex PCR; TCRdb's copy has only in-frame clones and leaves some out. There are roughly 6,900 clones in the sample; 75% to 85% occur only once, and approximately 7.8% lies in the top ten. This clone has only a few counts. Treatment: randomized to nivolumab then ipilimumab (arm A) or the reverse (arm B). PBMC sorting kept live CD3+CD8+ cells without CD19 or CD56. The sequences come from CD8+ T cells sorted from blood (inferred from file names), collected from a patient given nivolumab and ipilimumab in sequence. The TCR comes from a human donor with melanoma.

The CDR3 is CASIGEVPDTQYF. The DNA of the CDR3 is TGTGCCAGTATAGGCGAGGTCCCAGATACGCAGTATTTT. The V gene is TRBV5-4, the J gene TRBJ2-3; no definite D call. Trimming removed 8 bases from V and 4 bases from J, with 14 bases in between. The CDR3 has 13 residues. The V gene's germline CDR1 is SGHNT and CDR2 YYREEE (reference sequence). Supplemented by reference TRBV5-4 and TRBJ2-3, the full variable domain reads ETGVTQSPTHLIKTRGQQVTLRCSSQSGHNTVSWYQQALGQGPQFIFQYYREEENGRGNFPPRFSGLQFPNYSSELNVNALELDDSALYLCASIGEVPDTQYFGPGTRLTVL.